Below are 9 T cell receptor beta chains sequenced from a single sample in a study of shared clonotypes between healthy human individuals. Assay: immunoSEQ multiplex PCR; the TCRdb copy retains only in-frame clones and omits some. The sample yields 550,000 to 700,000 clones, 73% seen once. Sequencing input: memory CD4+ T cells sorted from blood. The subset is: CD45RA-negative fraction. The receptors shown here come from a woman younger than 45 in good health.

The V call is TRBV6-6, the J call TRBJ2-5; 7 bases are a match to TRBD1. Looked up from germline, CDR1 is MNHNY and CDR2 is SVGAGI (reference sequence). V was pared by 5 bases and J by 5 bases, with 5 bases of the junction left unmatched. CDR3 length: 13 amino acids. In nucleotides, the CDR3 is TGTGCCAGCAGTACCGACAGGGTTGAGACCCAGTACTTC. It translates to CASSTDRVETQYF.

This sequence joins TRBV27 and TRBJ2-7, with D maybe TRBD2 (5 bases). Deletions cut 8 bases from V and 3 bases from J, with 14 bases between. The germline gives CDR1 MNHEY, CDR2 SMNVEV (reference sequence). The CDR3 runs to 13 residues. As DNA, the CDR3 is TGTGCCAGCGGAGGAGGCTTGGTCTACGAGCAGTACTTC. The encoded protein is CASGGGLVYEQYF.

The CDR3 region has the DNA TGTGCCAGCAGCTACCGAGGGGGGTCTGGGGCTTTCTTT. Its protein product is CASSYRGGSGAFF. The J gene is TRBJ1-1, the V gene TRBV27, with D possibly matching TRBD1 (6 bases). Germline CDR1 and CDR2: MNHEY and SMNVEV (reference sequence). Trimming removed 6 bases at V and 11 bases at J, with 19 bases between. There are 13 residues in the CDR3.

V usage is TRBV2 and J usage is TRBJ2-2; 11 bases line up with TRBD1. The CDR3 is 16 residues long. V was clipped by 6 bases and J by 6 bases; unmatched bases: 9. CDR1 and CDR2 from the germline V gene are SNHLY and FYNNEI. The CDR3 nucleotides read TGTGCCAGCAGCCCGGGACAGGGGGTTTCGGCCGGGGAGCTGTTTTTT. It encodes CASSPGQGVSAGELFF.

This clone was picked up one time. V usage is TRBV29-1 and J usage is TRBJ1-4; no firm D call. The germline CDR1 and CDR2 sequences are SQVTM and ANQGSEA. This CDR3 is built from 13 residues. V was pared by 5 bases and J by 0 bases, with 7 bases between. The CDR3: CSVYKATNEKLFF. The CDR3 nucleotides read TGCAGCGTTTACAAGGCAACTAATGAAAAACTGTTTTTT.

The chain joins TRBV2 to TRBJ2-1, with TRBD1 as a possible D gene (6 bases). This CDR3 contains 12 residues. Trimming took off 11 bases at V and 8 bases at J, with 16 bases between the two ends. CDR1 SNHLY and CDR2 FYNNEI come from the germline V gene. The CDR3 loop is CAPGRGVYEQFF. DNA of the CDR3: TGTGCCCCCGGCAGGGGAGTTTATGAGCAGTTCTTC.

The gene calls are TRBV4-1 and TRBJ2-5; 7 bases are a match to TRBD2. The DNA end is a closer match to TRBJ2-7, so the J assignment may be wrong. CDR1 and CDR2 from the germline V gene are MGHRA and YSYEKL. The CDR3 runs to 15 residues. CDR3 amino acids: CASSPASGAFYEQYF. CDR3 nucleotides: TGCGCCAGCAGCCCGGCGAGCGGGGCCTTCTACGAGCAGTACTTC.

The chain employs TRBV7-2 and TRBJ2-4; possible D gene TRBD2, 5 bases. V was cut by 4 bases and J by 0 bases, with 16 bases left in between. Germline V gives CDR1 SGHTA, CDR2 FQGNSA. The CDR3 is 17 amino acids. The CDR3 loop is CASSSRPAELAKNIQYF. The CDR3 DNA reads TGTGCCAGCAGCTCCCGCCCAGCGGAGCTAGCCAAAAACATTCAGTACTTC.

This clone was seen once. V gene TRBV5-1 combines with J gene TRBJ2-5; D might be TRBD2 (7 bases). From germline, CDR1 is SGHRS and CDR2 YFSETQ. Trimming pared 5 bases from V and 5 bases from J, leaving 19 bases between. CDR3 length: 15 residues. CDR3 loop: CASRIAGAYRETQYF. As DNA, the CDR3 is TGCGCCAGCAGAATTGCGGGGGCCTACCGGGAGACCCAGTACTTC. The whole variable domain, remainder taken from reference TRBV5-1 and TRBJ2-5, is KAGVTQTPRYLIKTRGQQVTLSCSPISGHRSVSWYQQTPGQGLQFLFEYFSETQRNKGNFPGRFSGRQFSNSRSEMNVSTLELGDSALYLCASRIAGAYRETQYFGPGTRLLVL.